A single sample gave rise to the 22 T cell receptor beta chains below, sequenced in a study of blood T cell repertoires in COVID-19. Sequenced by immunoSEQ multiplex PCR; TCRdb stores in-frame clones only, minus some. In the table there are 450,000 or so clones, about 91% of which are singletons. The material sequenced was peripheral blood. The receptors come from a man between 18 and 29 years old with COVID-19, enrolled during active disease.

The J gene is TRBJ2-7, the V gene TRBV27, with D unresolved. This CDR3 is 14 amino acids long. The V gene lost 4 bases and the J gene lost 2 bases, with 12 bases spanning the gap. The germline gives CDR1 MNHEY, CDR2 SMNVEV (reference sequence). The CDR3 sequence is CASSSNMKTYEQYF. In nucleotides, the CDR3 is TGTGCCAGCAGTTCCAACATGAAAACCTACGAGCAGTACTTC.

V is TRBV9 and J is TRBJ1-2; D might be TRBD1 (5 bases). Trimming took off 0 bases at V and 8 bases at J, with 14 bases between the two ends. The CDR3 sequence is 14 residues long. The germline gives CDR1 SGDLS, CDR2 YYNGEE. The CDR3 here is CASSVVGGMGGYTF. As DNA, the CDR3 is TGTGCCAGCAGCGTAGTCGGGGGTATGGGCGGCTACACCTTC.

CDR3 amino acids: CASSRVMETQYF. The CDR3 DNA reads TGTGCCAGCAGCAGAGTTATGGAGACCCAGTACTTC. The rearrangement links TRBV11-2 to TRBJ2-5; D is ambiguous. The CDR3 contains 12 residues. The germline V gene has CDR1 SGHAT and CDR2 FQNNGV. V was trimmed by 5 bases and J by 5 bases, leaving 9 bases between them.

CDR3 amino acids: CASSQGRESYEQYF. The CDR3 DNA is TGTGCCAGCAGCCAGGGGAGGGAATCCTACGAGCAGTACTTC. The V gene is TRBV2, the J gene TRBJ2-7, with D tentatively TRBD2 (7 bases). CDR1 SNHLY and CDR2 FYNNEI come from the germline V gene. V was shortened by 6 bases and J by 1 base, with 13 bases between the two germline ends. The CDR3 has 14 residues.

V usage is TRBV6-1 and J usage is TRBJ2-5, with a weak D call TRBD1 (6 bases). Germline V gene sequence: CDR1 MNHNS, CDR2 SASEGT. Trimming removed 2 bases from V and 1 base from J, with 11 bases in between. The CDR3 runs to 15 residues. CDR3 amino acids: CASSEWSTGQETQYF. The CDR3 bases are TGTGCCAGCAGTGAATGGTCGACAGGCCAAGAGACCCAGTACTTC.

V and J are TRBV21-1 and TRBJ2-5; the DNA was not compared with TRBD1, the D call given in the table. TRBV21-1 is given as a pseudogene. This CDR3 has 21 amino acids. For the CDR3, the DNA is TGTGCCAGCAGCCTCAAAGAAGACTGGATGGTGGCCAGGGCGTTGGGGGAGACCCAGTACTTC. Protein sequence: CASSLKEDWMVARALGETQYF.

The V gene is TRBV28, the J gene TRBJ2-7; TRBD2 might be the D (5 bases). Trimming cost V 5 bases and J 2 bases, with 13 bases left between them. Germline V gives CDR1 MDHEN, CDR2 SYDVKM. The length of the CDR3 is 14 residues. This chain's CDR3 is CASSPLLGTYEQYF. In nucleotides, the CDR3 is TGTGCCAGCAGTCCCTTACTCGGGACCTACGAGCAGTACTTC.

The V call is TRBV5-6, the J call TRBJ2-5; a possible D gene is TRBD1 (6 bases). The length of the CDR3 is 15 residues. The V end lost 4 bases, the J end lost 5 bases, and 18 bases lay between the germline ends. Germline values: CDR1 SGHDT, CDR2 YYEEEE. The CDR3 spells CASSGGQWIGETQYF. CDR3 in DNA: TGTGCCAGCAGCGGGGGACAATGGATAGGGGAGACCCAGTACTTC.

The CDR3 loop is CASSLYPSGSRNEQFF. CDR3 sequence (DNA): TGTGCCAGCAGTTTATATCCAAGCGGCAGCAGGAATGAGCAGTTCTTC. This chain uses TRBV27 with TRBJ2-1; a weak D match, TRBD2 (5 bases). With 1 base removed from V and 7 bases from J, the gap between germline ends came to 17 bases. The CDR3 is 16 amino acids. Germline V gives CDR1 MNHEY, CDR2 SMNVEV (reference sequence).

The CDR3 sequence: CSVARDRNTEAFF. The CDR3 DNA sequence: TGCAGCGTTGCACGTGACAGGAACACTGAAGCTTTCTTT. The chain combines TRBV29-1 with TRBJ1-1; tentatively, D is TRBD1 (5 bases). This CDR3 is 13 amino acids long. V lost 4 bases and J lost 1, with 10 bases in between. Germline V gene lookup returns CDR1 SQVTM and CDR2 ANQGSEA.

The chain employs TRBV24-1 and TRBJ2-3, with a tentative D call TRBD1 (6 bases). Germline V gene lookup returns CDR1 KGHDR and CDR2 SFDVKD. The CDR3 loop spans 14 amino acids. V lost 3 bases and J 4 bases, leaving 10 bases between the germline ends. The CDR3 region has the DNA TGTGCCACCAGTGATCCCACAGGGCCAGATACGCAGTATTTT. Residues: CATSDPTGPDTQYF.

The chain uses TRBV5-5 and TRBJ1-1; the D gene is possibly TRBD1 (6 bases). V shed 4 bases and J shed 1 base, with 11 bases lying between them. This CDR3 spans 14 amino acids. Germline CDR1 and CDR2: SGHKS and YYEKEE (reference sequence). The CDR3 reads CASSRGGPNTEAFF. DNA for the CDR3: TGTGCCAGCAGCCGAGGGGGACCGAACACTGAAGCTTTCTTT. Full variable domain (outside the CDR3, taken from reference TRBV5-5 and TRBJ1-1): DAGVTQSPTHLIKTRGQQVTLRCSPISGHKSVSWYQQVLGQGPQFIFQYYEKEERGRGNFPDRFSARQFPNYSSELNVNALLLGDSALYLCASSRGGPNTEAFFGQGTRLTVV.

This rearrangement joins TRBV21-1 to TRBJ2-1; no DNA check was done on the table's D call, TRBD2. TRBV21-1 has pseudogene status. The CDR3 is 16 residues long. The CDR3 sequence: CASSPWRHLPYNEQFF. In DNA form, the CDR3 reads TGTGCCAGCAGCCCCTGGAGGCACCTGCCCTACAATGAGCAGTTCTTC.

The chain recombines TRBV10-1 with TRBJ1-4, with 7 bases identical to TRBD1. Per the germline V gene, CDR1 is WNHNN and CDR2 is SYGVQD (reference sequence). V lost 5 bases to trimming and J lost 3 bases; unmatched junction nucleotides: 3. The CDR3 is 14 amino acids. The CDR3 sequence is CASSQGVANEKLFF. The CDR3 DNA follows: TGCGCCAGCAGTCAGGGGGTTGCTAATGAAAAACTGTTTTTT.

This clone has just a few counts. The V gene is TRBV4-1, the J gene TRBJ1-4; 8 bases agree with TRBD1. This CDR3 comprises 15 residues. CDR1 and CDR2 (germline): MGHRA, YSYEKL. Trimming cost V 0 bases and J 12 bases; bases outside gene matches: 9. CDR3 coding DNA: TGCGCCAGCAGCCAAGATCAGGGGGCGATGAGACAACTGTTTTTT. As protein: CASSQDQGAMRQLFF.

The chain recombines TRBV7-6 with TRBJ2-7; 9 nucleotides align to TRBD2. Germline lookup yields CDR1 SGHVS and CDR2 FNYEAQ. The CDR3 sequence is 16 residues long. V lost 1 base to trimming and J lost 7 bases; unmatched junction nucleotides: 11. The CDR3: CASSLETSGVWGEQYF. CDR3 in DNA: TGTGCCAGCAGCTTAGAGACTAGCGGCGTGTGGGGAGAGCAGTACTTC.

J is TRBJ1-4 and V is TRBV29-1; D may be TRBD1 (6 bases). CDR3 size: 13 residues. Trimming pared 4 bases from V and 2 bases from J, leaving 8 bases between. Germline CDR1 reads SQVTM; CDR2 reads ANQGSEA. CDR3 loop: CSVGQGTNEKLFF. In nucleotides, the CDR3 is TGCAGCGTTGGTCAGGGGACTAATGAAAAACTGTTTTTT.

The J gene is TRBJ2-3, the V gene TRBV6-5; 11 bases line up with TRBD1. This CDR3 region has 14 residues. CDR1 is MNHEY and CDR2 is SVGAGI in the germline V gene. V shed 6 bases, J shed 3 bases, and the junction held 2 bases outside the gene matches. CDR3 loop: CASRDRGRTDTQYF. The CDR3 DNA sequence: TGTGCCAGCAGGGACAGGGGGCGAACAGATACGCAGTATTTT.

The chain recombines TRBV7-9 with TRBJ2-3; D may be TRBD1 (7 bases). Between the trimmed V and J ends, which lost 7 bases and 6 bases, there was a span of 14 bases. From germline, CDR1 is SEHNR and CDR2 FQNEAQ (reference sequence). CDR3 length equals 13 residues. DNA for the CDR3: TGTGCCAGCAAAGGAGGGGGCCCCGATACGCAGTATTTT. Translating it yields CASKGGGPDTQYF.

This clone has more than one count but fewer than ten. The genes are TRBV6-5 and TRBJ1-2; TRBD1 is a possible D gene (5 bases). The V gene's germline CDR1 is MNHEY and CDR2 SVGAGI. V was shortened by 4 bases and J by 5 bases, with 5 bases between the two germline ends. This CDR3 has 11 residues. The CDR3 region has the DNA TGTGCCAGCAGTTCAGGGTATGGCTACACCTTC. Translation gives CASSSGYGYTF.

This rearrangement joins TRBV19 to TRBJ2-3; D remains ambiguous. Germline loops: CDR1 LNHDA, CDR2 SQIVND (reference sequence). The CDR3 sequence is 15 residues long. V shed 0 bases and J shed 0 bases, with 7 bases lying between them. The CDR3 is CASSIDARSTDTQYF. CDR3 in DNA: TGTGCCAGTAGTATAGACGCGAGGAGCACAGATACGCAGTATTTT.

This clone was detected only once. The rearrangement links TRBV10-2 to TRBJ2-5; D call uncertain. Germline V gene sequence: CDR1 WSHSY, CDR2 SAAADI. CDR3 length: 11 amino acids. V lost 8 bases and J lost 5, with 9 bases in between. CDR3 protein: CASSPEETQYF. CDR3 nucleotide sequence: TGCGCCAGCTCCCCCGAGGAGACCCAGTACTTC.